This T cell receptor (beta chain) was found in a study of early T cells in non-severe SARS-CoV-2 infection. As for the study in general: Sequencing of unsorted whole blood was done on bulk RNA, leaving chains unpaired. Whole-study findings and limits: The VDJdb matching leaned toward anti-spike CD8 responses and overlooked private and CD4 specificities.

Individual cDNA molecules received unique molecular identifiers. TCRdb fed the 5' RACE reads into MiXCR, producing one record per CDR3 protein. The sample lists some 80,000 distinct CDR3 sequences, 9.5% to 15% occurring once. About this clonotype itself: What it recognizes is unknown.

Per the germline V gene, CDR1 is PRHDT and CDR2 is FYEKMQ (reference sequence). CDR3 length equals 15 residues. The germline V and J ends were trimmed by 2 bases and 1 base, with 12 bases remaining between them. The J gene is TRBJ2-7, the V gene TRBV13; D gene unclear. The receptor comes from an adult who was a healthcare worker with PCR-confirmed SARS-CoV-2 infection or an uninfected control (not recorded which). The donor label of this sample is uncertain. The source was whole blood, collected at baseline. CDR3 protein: CASSLHSGKSYEQYF. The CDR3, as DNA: TGTGCCAGCAGCTTACATTCAGGAAAGTCCTACGAGCAGTACTTC. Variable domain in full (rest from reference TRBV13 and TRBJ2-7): AAGVIQSPRHLIKEKRETATLKCYPIPRHDTVYWYQQGPGQDPQFLISFYEKMQSDKGSIPDRFSAQQFSDYHSELNMSSLELGDSALYFCASSLHSGKSYEQYFGPGTRLTVT.